This T cell receptor beta chain was sequenced during a study of response to subunit inactivated influenza vaccine. Trimming removed 1 base from V and 6 bases from J; junction bases left unmatched: 3. This CDR3 has 14 amino acids. The germline CDR1 and CDR2 sequences are SEHNR and FQNEAQ (reference sequence). In TCRdb, the RT-PCR reads were re-called with MiXCR into one record per CDR3 protein. Of about 480,000 distinct CDR3 sequences in the sample, around 25% were seen once. The chain links TRBV7-9 to TRBJ1-2, with 9 positions matching TRBD1. The sample in question was CD4+ T cells sorted from PBMCs, obtained roughly 5 days after vaccination. The TCR originated in a man aged 45-65 years who received an inactivated influenza vaccine. The DNA for the CDR3 is TGTGCCAGCAGCTTAGTACAGGGGGCGGATGGCTACACCTTC. It translates to CASSLVQGADGYTF.